This TCR beta chain emerged from a study of Ad26.COV2.S vaccination and SARS-CoV-2 variants. Whole-study context: The authors gave Ad26.COV2.S intramuscularly, either once or twice 56 days apart. Study-level findings and limits: Once vaccination had occurred, spike-specific CD8+ and CD4+ T cell responses reportedly showed substantial breadth. Recipients given vaccine exceeded placebo recipients in spike-specific TCR breadth.

Trimming removed 2 bases at V and 8 bases at J, with 9 bases between. The CDR3 is made up of 12 amino acids. CDR1 and CDR2 (germline): KGHSH, LQKENI. This clone was seen a handful of times. No antigen is known for it. Indicated treatment: around 19 received Ad26.COV2.S at low or high dose, single or two shots; several received placebo; per-sample allocation not given. Sampling happened 63 days after the first vaccine or placebo injection. Sequencing was performed with immunoSEQ multiplex PCR; in TCRdb, only in-frame clones are kept and a portion is missing. Of about 350,000 clones in the sample, around 88% were seen once.

Sequences were derived from peripheral blood, sampled in a trial of Ad26.COV2.S vaccine versus placebo. The rearrangement links TRBV18 to TRBJ1-1, with a tentative D call TRBD1 (6 bases). The clonotype comes from a person between 18 and 65 years old who received the Ad26.COV2.S COVID-19 vaccine or a placebo. The CDR3 bases are TGTGCCAGCTCACCAGGGACACACGAAGCTTTCTTT. It specifies CASSPGTHEAFF.